The clone carrying this TCR beta chain was seen only a few times. The antigen is unknown. The data originate from a study of vaccination effects on CD4 cells after COVID-19. General study results and limits: Cross-reactivity toward common cold coronaviruses was confined to only 1 of 255 vaccine-induced clones in healthy vaccinees.

Ahead of sequencing, the ViraFEST assay grew antigen-specific CD4+ T cells using viral peptide pools. The culture ran for nine to ten days, and then CD4+ T cells were isolated. Vaccine recipients lacked prior SARS-CoV-2 infection and had negative nucleocapsid antibodies. After two million PBMC were placed in each well, they were cultured with approximately 10 IU/ml IL-2 and roughly 10 ug/ml peptides. Half of the medium was exchanged for IL-2 medium on both days 3 and 7. CDR1 MRHNA and CDR2 SNTAGT come from the germline V gene. V lost 4 bases to trimming and J lost 10 bases, with 11 bases between them. The CDR3 covers 12 residues. TCRdb keeps only in-frame clones here, not all; method: immunoSEQ multiplex PCR. The table records approximately 74,000 clones, about four fifths of them present only once.

This rearrangement joins TRBV6-4 to TRBJ1-5; D gene uncertain. The origin of this receptor is a human donor who received a COVID-19 vaccine. The sequencing here drew on CD4+ T cells from PBMCs cultured with HCoV-NL63 spike peptides, taken before COVID-19 vaccination. The CDR3 sequence: CASSVDVGPQHF. Written as DNA, the CDR3 is TGTGCCAGCAGTGTTGATGTCGGACCCCAGCATTTT.